The clone carrying this T cell receptor (beta chain) was seen ten or more times. Each CDR3 protein is one row after TCRdb ran MiXCR on the reads. The table lists roughly 230,000 distinct CDR3 sequences, about 30% of them singletons, with more than 6.5% in the top ten. The V gene's germline CDR1 is SGHNT and CDR2 YENEEA. The CDR3 loop spans 14 amino acids. Trimming cost V 1 base and J 1 base, with 7 bases left between them. This sample was taken from a study of kidney transplant recipient with SARS-CoV-2 infection. The origin of this receptor is a young adult male patient who had COVID-19 and was a kidney transplant recipient. Some T cells may be the graft donor's. The chain is built from TRBV11-3 and TRBJ1-1; the D is unclear. Source: a blood sample, taken at baseline and between days 110 and 120 from a kidney transplant recipient. This chain's CDR3 is CASSLGRSNTEAFF. DNA for the CDR3: TGTGCCAGCAGCTTAGGAAGGTCGAACACTGAAGCTTTCTTT.